Listed below are T cell receptor beta chains from one sample, sequenced in a study of T cells in Graves' hyperthyroidism and ophthalmopathy. TCRdb redid the calling of the multiplex PCR reads with MiXCR, one entry per CDR3 protein. The top ten clones hold over 30% of a sample with hundreds of thousands of distinct CDR3 sequences, around 20% of them seen once. The specimen was blood. The receptors here all came from a man aged 25-45 years with Graves' ophthalmopathy. Both conserved end residues are part of each CDR3. A D gene is named only where the DNA matches it firmly. A clone size is listed for some rows: how often the clone was seen (once, few, many), or a class if it is expanded.

clone size | D gene | J gene | CDR3 length | V gene | CDR3 DNA | CDR3 protein
few | - | TRBJ2-2 | 14 | TRBV4-3 | TGCGCCAGCAGCCAAGGGGCCTACACCGGGGAGCTGTTTTTT | CASSQGAYTGELFF
- | - | TRBJ2-1 | 15 | TRBV7-3 | TGTGCCAGCAGCTCCTCGGGCGACTCCTACAATGAGCAGTTCTTC | CASSSSGDSYNEQFF
- | TRBD1 | TRBJ1-5 | 14 | TRBV28 | TGTGCCAGCAGCTCAGACAGGGACAATCAGCCCCAGCATTTT | CASSSDRDNQPQHF
- | TRBD2 | TRBJ2-1 | 15 | TRBV20-1 | TGCAGTGCTAGAGATCCCGGGACTAGCGTCAATGAGCAGTTCTTC | CSARDPGTSVNEQFF
few | TRBD2 | TRBJ2-4 | 20 | TRBV20-1 | TGCAGTGCTAGAGGTCGCAGCGGACTAGCGGGAGTTGGGTCCAAAAACATTCAGTACTTC | CSARGRSGLAGVGSKNIQYF
few | TRBD2 | TRBJ2-1 | 17 | TRBV18 | TGTGCCAGCTCACTTGCCACCGGGACTAGCGCCTACAATGAGCAGTTCTTC | CASSLATGTSAYNEQFF
many | - | TRBJ1-1 | 14 | TRBV11-2 | TGTGCCAGCAGCTTCGAGACAGGGAACACTGAAGCTTTCTTT | CASSFETGNTEAFF
few | TRBD2 | TRBJ2-3 | 16 | TRBV27 | TGTGCCAGCAGTCCCATCGGGACTAGCGGGAGCTCTAGGCAGTATTTT | CASSPIGTSGSSRQYF
- | - | TRBJ2-6 | 16 | TRBV4-1 | TGCGCCAGCAGCCAAGAGGACGGGTCTGGGGCCAACGTCCTGACTTTC | CASSQEDGSGANVLTF
few | TRBD2 | TRBJ2-7 | 13 | TRBV3-1 | TGTGCCAGCAGCGCACTAGCGGGAGTCGAGCAGTACTTC | CASSALAGVEQYF
many | TRBD1 | TRBJ2-7 | 15 | TRBV28 | TGTGCCAGCAGCCCGGAGGGGACAGGGACCTACGAGCAGTACTTC | CASSPEGTGTYEQYF
- | TRBD1 | TRBJ1-2 | 13 | TRBV29-1 | TGCAGCGTTGCCCCTTCCACAGGGGATGGCTACACCTTC | CSVAPSTGDGYTF
- | TRBD1 | TRBJ1-2 | 15 | TRBV10-3 | TGTGCCATCAGTGATAGAGGACAGGACTCCTATGGCTACACCTTC | CAISDRGQDSYGYTF
few | TRBD1 | TRBJ2-2 | 16 | TRBV11-1 | TGTGCCAGCAGCTTCCCGGGACAGGGAACGACCGGGGAGCTGTTTTTT | CASSFPGQGTTGELFF
many | - | TRBJ2-7 | 14 | TRBV6-1 | TGTGCCAGCAGTGGGCGGGGTGGGACCTACGAGCAGTACTTC | CASSGRGGTYEQYF
few | TRBD1 | TRBJ2-7 | 13 | TRBV29-1 | TGCAGCGTCACCCCAGGGGGAATCTACGAGCAGTACTTC | CSVTPGGIYEQYF
many | - | TRBJ2-7 | 13 | TRBV5-1 | TGCGCCAGCAGCTTGAACACCAACGGGGAGCAGTACTTC | CASSLNTNGEQYF
many | - | TRBJ2-7 | 12 | TRBV12-3/TRBV12-4 | TGTGCCAGCAGCTACAATTCCTACGAGCAGTACTTC | CASSYNSYEQYF
many | - | TRBJ1-1 | 12 | TRBV30 | TGTGCCTGGAGTGCAGCGGCAGCCCAAGCTTTCTTT | CAWSAAAAQAFF
few | TRBD2 | TRBJ2-5 | 14 | TRBV6-1 | TGTGCCAGCAGTCCCGGGACTACCAACGCGGCCCAGTACTTC | CASSPGTTNAAQYF
- | - | TRBJ1-2 | 15 | TRBV7-9 | TGTGCCAGCAGGGTCTCTGGTTCTGCCCTCTATGGCTACACCTTC | CASRVSGSALYGYTF
many | - | TRBJ2-5 | 16 | TRBV18 | TGTGCCAGCTCCCCAAGACAAGGTGGTGAGATAGAGACCCAGTACTTC | CASSPRQGGEIETQYF
few | - | TRBJ1-1 | 13 | TRBV15 | TGTGCCACCAGCAGAGATCTGGAGGAGGGAGCTTTCTTT | CATSRDLEEGAFF
- | - | TRBJ1-2 | 12 | TRBV20-1 | TGCAGTGCTAGGCAGGGTCCGGATGGCTACACCTTC | CSARQGPDGYTF
once | - | TRBJ2-7 | 15 | TRBV15 | TGTGCCACCAGCAGGTCTGGAGGAACCCTCTACGAGCAGTACTTC | CATSRSGGTLYEQYF
many | - | TRBJ2-3 | 14 | TRBV2 | TGTGCCAGCAGTGAAGCTTTGTTCACAGATACGCAGTATTTT | CASSEALFTDTQYF
- | - | TRBJ1-4 | 15 | TRBV7-2 | TGTGCCAGCAGCACAGGGTTCGGCACTAATGAAAAACTGTATTTT | CASSTGFGTNEKLYF
few | - | TRBJ1-5 | 17 | TRBV20-1 | TGCAGTGCTAGAAATCGCAGAACCGGGGGGGACAATCAGCCCCAGCATTTT | CSARNRRTGGDNQPQHF
- | - | TRBJ2-3 | 11 | TRBV20-1 | TGCAGTGCCAGGGGGGGGGATACGCAGTATTTT | CSARGGDTQYF
many | TRBD2 | TRBJ2-7 | 14 | TRBV3-1 | TGTGCCAGCAGCCAGGGTAGCGGGAGTTACGAGCAGTACTTC | CASSQGSGSYEQYF
- | TRBD2 | TRBJ2-7 | 15 | TRBV28 | TGCGCCAGCAGCCCATACTTAGCGGGAGCCTACGAGCAGTACTTC | CASSPYLAGAYEQYF
- | TRBD2 | TRBJ2-1 | 15 | TRBV14 | TGTGCCAGCAGCCAAGAGATGGCTAGCGGGAGTGAGCAGTTCTTC | CASSQEMASGSEQFF
- | - | TRBJ2-2 | 14 | TRBV27 | TGTGCCAGCGGGTCCGTGAGATACACCGGGGAGCTGTTTTTT | CASGSVRYTGELFF
few | TRBD2 | TRBJ2-1 | 14 | TRBV20-1 | TGCAGTGCCAAGCCGGGGACTACCGCCCAGGAGCAGTTCTTC | CSAKPGTTAQEQFF
many | - | TRBJ1-5 | 13 | TRBV6-1 | TGTGCCAGCCATCAGGGGTACGGTCAGCCCCAGCATTTT | CASHQGYGQPQHF
- | - | TRBJ1-5 | 14 | TRBV28 | TGTGCCAGCAGTTTACCGTTGGGGAATCAGCCCCAGCATTTT | CASSLPLGNQPQHF
- | TRBD2 | TRBJ2-2 | 13 | TRBV20-1 | TGCAGTGCTCAGCGGGAGACCGCCGGGGAGCTGTTTTTT | CSAQRETAGELFF
- | TRBD1 | TRBJ2-7 | 14 | TRBV30 | TGTGCCTACAGTACGGGACAGAGCTCCTACGAGCAGTACTTC | CAYSTGQSSYEQYF